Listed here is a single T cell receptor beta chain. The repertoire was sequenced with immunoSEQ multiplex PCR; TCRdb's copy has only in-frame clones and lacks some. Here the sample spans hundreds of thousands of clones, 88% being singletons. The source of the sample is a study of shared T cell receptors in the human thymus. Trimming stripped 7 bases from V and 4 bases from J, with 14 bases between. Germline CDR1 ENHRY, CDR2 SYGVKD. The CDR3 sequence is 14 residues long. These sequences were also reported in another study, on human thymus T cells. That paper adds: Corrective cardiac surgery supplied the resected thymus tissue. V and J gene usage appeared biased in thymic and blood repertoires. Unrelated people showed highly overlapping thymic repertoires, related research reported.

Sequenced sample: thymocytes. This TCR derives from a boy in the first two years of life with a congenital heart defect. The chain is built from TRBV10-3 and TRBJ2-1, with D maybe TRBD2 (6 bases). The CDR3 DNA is TGTGCCATCAACCCGGGACTCCGATACAATGAGCAGTTCTTC. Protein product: CAINPGLRYNEQFF.